The T cell receptor beta chain under discussion was sequenced for a study of T cells after yellow fever vaccination. Researchers made TCR cDNA using 5'RACE template switching, and this step added a universal primer site and UMIs. TCRdb itself ran the 5' RACE reads through MiXCR, one entry per CDR3 protein. The table includes a few hundred thousand distinct CDR3 sequences, roughly 8% detected once. The CDR3 runs 14 residues. Trimming shortened V by 4 bases and J by 0 bases, and 9 bases separated the two germline ends. The germline V gene encodes CDR1 SGHTA and CDR2 FQGNSA. This TCR was recovered from a man younger than 35 who received the YFV17D yellow fever vaccine. The sequencing used PBMCs, collected roughly 45 days after the first yellow fever vaccination. The chain uses TRBV7-2 and TRBJ1-1; D is ambiguous. The chain's CDR3 is CASSSGSVNTEAFF. The CDR3 bases are TGTGCCAGCAGCTCAGGTTCAGTGAACACTGAAGCTTTCTTT.